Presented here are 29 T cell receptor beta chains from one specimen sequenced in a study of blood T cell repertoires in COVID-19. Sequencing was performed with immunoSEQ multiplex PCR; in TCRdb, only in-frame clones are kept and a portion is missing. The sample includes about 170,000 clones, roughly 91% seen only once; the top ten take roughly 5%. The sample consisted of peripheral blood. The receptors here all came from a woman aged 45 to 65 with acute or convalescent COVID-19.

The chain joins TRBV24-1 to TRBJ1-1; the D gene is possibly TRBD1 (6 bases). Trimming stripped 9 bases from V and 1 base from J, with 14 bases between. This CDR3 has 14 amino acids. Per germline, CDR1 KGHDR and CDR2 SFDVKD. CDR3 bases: TGTGCCACCTCGTCGGGGGGCCGGAACACTGAAGCTTTCTTT. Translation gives CATSSGGRNTEAFF.

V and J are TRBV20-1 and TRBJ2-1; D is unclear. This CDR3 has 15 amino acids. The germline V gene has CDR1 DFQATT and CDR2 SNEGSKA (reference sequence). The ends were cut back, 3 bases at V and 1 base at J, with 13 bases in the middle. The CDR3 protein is CSASQVTGSYNEQFF. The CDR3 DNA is TGCAGTGCTAGTCAAGTAACCGGGTCCTACAATGAGCAGTTCTTC.

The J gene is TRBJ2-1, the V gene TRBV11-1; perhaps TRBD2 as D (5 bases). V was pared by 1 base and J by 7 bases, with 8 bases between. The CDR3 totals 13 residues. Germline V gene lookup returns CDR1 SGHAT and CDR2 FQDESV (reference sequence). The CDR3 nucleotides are TGTGCCAGCAGCTTAGACGGGGAGAATGAGCAGTTCTTC. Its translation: CASSLDGENEQFF.

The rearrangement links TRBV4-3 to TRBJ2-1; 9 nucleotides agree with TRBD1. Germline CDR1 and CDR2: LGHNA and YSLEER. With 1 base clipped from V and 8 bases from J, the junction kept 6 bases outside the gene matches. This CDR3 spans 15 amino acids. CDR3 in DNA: TGCGCCAGCAGCCAAGGACAGGGGGAAATGGATGAGCAGTTCTTC. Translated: CASSQGQGEMDEQFF.

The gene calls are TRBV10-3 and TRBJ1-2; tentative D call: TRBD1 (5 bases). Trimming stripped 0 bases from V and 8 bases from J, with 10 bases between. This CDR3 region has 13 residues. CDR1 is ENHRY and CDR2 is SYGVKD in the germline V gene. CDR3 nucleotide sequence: TGTGCCATCAGTGAGTCGGCAGGGCAAGGCTACACCTTC. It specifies CAISESAGQGYTF.

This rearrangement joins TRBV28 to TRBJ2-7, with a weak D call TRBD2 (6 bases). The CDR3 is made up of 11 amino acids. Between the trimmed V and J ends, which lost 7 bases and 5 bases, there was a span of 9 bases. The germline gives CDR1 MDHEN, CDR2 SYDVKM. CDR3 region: CASTWGDEQYF. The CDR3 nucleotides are TGTGCCAGCACCTGGGGGGACGAGCAGTACTTC. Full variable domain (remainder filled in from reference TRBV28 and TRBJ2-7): DVKVTQSSRYLVKRTGEKVFLECVQDMDHENMFWYRQDPGLGLRLIYFSYDVKMKEKGDIPEGYSVSREKKERFSLILESASTNQTSMYLCASTWGDEQYFGPGTRLTVT.

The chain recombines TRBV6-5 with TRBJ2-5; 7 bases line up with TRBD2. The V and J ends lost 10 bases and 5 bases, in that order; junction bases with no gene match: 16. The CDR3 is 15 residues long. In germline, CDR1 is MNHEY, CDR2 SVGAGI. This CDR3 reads CATVPTSAGGETQYF. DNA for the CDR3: TGTGCCACCGTCCCCACTAGCGCCGGCGGGGAGACCCAGTACTTC.

The CDR3 nucleotides are TGTGCCAGCAGCTTAATCAGTGGGGGGACAGTGAACACTGAAGCTTTCTTT. Translating it yields CASSLISGGTVNTEAFF. The V and J genes are TRBV7-3 and TRBJ1-1, with 7 nucleotides matching TRBD1. This CDR3 has 17 amino acids. The trim removed 1 base at V and 0 bases at J, leaving 8 bases unmatched. Germline loops: CDR1 SGHTA, CDR2 FQGTGA.

CDR3 region: CAISDPRGQGNGYTF. Written as DNA, the CDR3 is TGTGCCATCAGTGACCCGAGGGGACAGGGCAATGGCTACACCTTC. The chain joins TRBV10-3 to TRBJ1-2; 9 nucleotides agree with TRBD1. This CDR3 comprises 15 residues. V shed 3 bases and J 6 bases; nucleotides not matched to a gene: 8. CDR1 and CDR2 (germline): ENHRY, SYGVKD.

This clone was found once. The CDR3 DNA follows: TGTGCCAGCAGCCATGGACAGGGGGTCTACGAGCAGTACTTC. Translation: CASSHGQGVYEQYF. The chain couples TRBV19 to TRBJ2-7, with 10 nucleotides matching TRBD1. The CDR3 is 14 residues long. The J segment lost 3 bases and the V segment lost 9 bases, leaving 8 bases of the junction unmatched. The V gene's germline CDR1 is LNHDA and CDR2 SQIVND (reference sequence).

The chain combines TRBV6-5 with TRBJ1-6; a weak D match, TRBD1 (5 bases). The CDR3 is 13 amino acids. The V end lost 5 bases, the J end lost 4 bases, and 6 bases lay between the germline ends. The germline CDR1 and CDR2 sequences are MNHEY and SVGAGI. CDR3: CASSRQYNSPLHF. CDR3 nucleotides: TGTGCCAGCAGTCGACAGTATAATTCACCCCTCCACTTT.

The CDR3, as DNA: TGTGCCAGCAGTTTGGAGGGTTGGGAAAAACTGTTTTTT. Its translation: CASSLEGWEKLFF. The chain joins TRBV12-3 or TRBV12-4 to TRBJ1-4; D not certain. This CDR3 is built from 13 residues. Deletions cut 3 bases from V and 8 bases from J, with 10 bases between.

The CDR3 spells CASSERAGGETQYF. The CDR3 nucleotides are TGCGCCAGCAGTGAGAGGGCGGGAGGAGAGACCCAGTACTTC. The chain employs TRBV10-2 and TRBJ2-5; 8 nucleotides match TRBD2. CDR3 length equals 14 residues. The germline gives CDR1 WSHSY, CDR2 SAAADI. V shed 2 bases, J shed 4 bases, and the junction held 3 bases outside the gene matches.

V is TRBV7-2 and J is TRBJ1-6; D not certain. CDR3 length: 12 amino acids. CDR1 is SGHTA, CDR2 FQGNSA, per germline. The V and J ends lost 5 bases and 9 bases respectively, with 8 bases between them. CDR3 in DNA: TGTGCCAGCAGCCCAGGACTTTCACCCCTCCACTTT. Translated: CASSPGLSPLHF.

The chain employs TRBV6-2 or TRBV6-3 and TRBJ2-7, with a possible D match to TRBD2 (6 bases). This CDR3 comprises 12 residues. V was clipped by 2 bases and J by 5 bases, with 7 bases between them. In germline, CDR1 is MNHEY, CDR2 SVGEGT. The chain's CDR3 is CASSYGGNEQYF. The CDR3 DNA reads TGTGCCAGCAGTTACGGAGGGAACGAGCAGTACTTC.

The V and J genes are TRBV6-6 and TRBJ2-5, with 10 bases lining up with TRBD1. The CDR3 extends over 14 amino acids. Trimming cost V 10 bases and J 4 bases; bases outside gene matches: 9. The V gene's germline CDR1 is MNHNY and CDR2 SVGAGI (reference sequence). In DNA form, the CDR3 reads TGTGCCACCCGGGACAGGGGCAGGGGAGAGACCCAGTACTTC. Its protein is CATRDRGRGETQYF.

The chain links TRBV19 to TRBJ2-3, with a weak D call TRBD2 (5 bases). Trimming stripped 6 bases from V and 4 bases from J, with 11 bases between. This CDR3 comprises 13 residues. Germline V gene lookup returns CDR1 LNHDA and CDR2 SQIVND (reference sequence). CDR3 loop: CASSQVGADTQYF. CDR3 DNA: TGTGCCAGTAGCCAAGTCGGGGCAGATACGCAGTATTTT.

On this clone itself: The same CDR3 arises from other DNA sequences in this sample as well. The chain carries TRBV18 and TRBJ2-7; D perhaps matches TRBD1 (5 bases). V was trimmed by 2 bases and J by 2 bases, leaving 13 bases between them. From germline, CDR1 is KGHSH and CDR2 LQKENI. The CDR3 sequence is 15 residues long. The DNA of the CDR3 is TGTGCCAGCTCACCAAGGGGCCCCCCCACCTACGAGCAGTACTTC. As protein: CASSPRGPPTYEQYF.

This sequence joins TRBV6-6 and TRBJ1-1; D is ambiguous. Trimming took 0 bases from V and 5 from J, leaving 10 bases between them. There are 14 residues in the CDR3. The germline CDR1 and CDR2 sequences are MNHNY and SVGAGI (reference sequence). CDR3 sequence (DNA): TGTGCCAGCAGTTACTCGCACAGTACTACTGAAGCTTTCTTT. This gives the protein CASSYSHSTTEAFF.

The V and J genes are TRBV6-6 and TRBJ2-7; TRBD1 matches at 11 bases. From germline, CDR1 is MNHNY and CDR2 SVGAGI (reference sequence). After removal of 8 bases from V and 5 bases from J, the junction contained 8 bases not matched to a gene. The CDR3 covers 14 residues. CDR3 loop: CASLRTGGLDEQYF. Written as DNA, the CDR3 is TGTGCCAGCCTGAGGACAGGGGGCTTGGACGAGCAGTACTTC.

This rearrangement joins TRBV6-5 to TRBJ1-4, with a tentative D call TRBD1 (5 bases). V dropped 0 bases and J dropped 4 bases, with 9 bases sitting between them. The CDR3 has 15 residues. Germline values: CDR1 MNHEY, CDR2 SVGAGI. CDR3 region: CASSYSRGFNEKLFF. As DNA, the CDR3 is TGTGCCAGCAGTTACTCGCGGGGGTTTAATGAAAAACTGTTTTTT.

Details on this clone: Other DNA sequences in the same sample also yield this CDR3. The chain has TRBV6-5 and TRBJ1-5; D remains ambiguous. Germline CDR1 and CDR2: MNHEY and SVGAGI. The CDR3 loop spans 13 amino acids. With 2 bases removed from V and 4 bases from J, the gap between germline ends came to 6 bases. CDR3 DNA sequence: TGTGCCAGCAGTTACGCCGGTAATCAGCCCCAGCATTTT. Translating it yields CASSYAGNQPQHF.

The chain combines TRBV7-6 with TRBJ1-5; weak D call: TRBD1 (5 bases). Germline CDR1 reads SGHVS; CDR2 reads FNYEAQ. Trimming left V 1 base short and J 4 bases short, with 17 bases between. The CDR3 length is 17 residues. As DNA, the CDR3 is TGTGCCAGCAGCTTAGAGGCAGGGTTGAAAGATAATCAGCCCCAGCATTTT. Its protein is CASSLEAGLKDNQPQHF.

The CDR3 reads CASSLKGRETQYF. The CDR3 DNA is TGTGCCAGCAGCCTCAAGGGGAGGGAGACCCAGTACTTC. The rearrangement uses TRBV6-6 and TRBJ2-5, with D possibly being TRBD2 (6 bases). This CDR3 contains 13 residues. Trimming took 6 bases from V and 5 from J, leaving 13 bases between them. Germline V lookup: CDR1 MNHNY, CDR2 SVGAGI (reference sequence).

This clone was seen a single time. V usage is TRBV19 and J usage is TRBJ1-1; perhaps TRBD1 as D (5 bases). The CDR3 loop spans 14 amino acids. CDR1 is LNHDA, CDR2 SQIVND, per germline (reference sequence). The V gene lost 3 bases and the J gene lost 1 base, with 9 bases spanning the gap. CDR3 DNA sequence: TGTGCCAGTAGTATTTGGGGGGAGAACACTGAAGCTTTCTTT. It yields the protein CASSIWGENTEAFF.

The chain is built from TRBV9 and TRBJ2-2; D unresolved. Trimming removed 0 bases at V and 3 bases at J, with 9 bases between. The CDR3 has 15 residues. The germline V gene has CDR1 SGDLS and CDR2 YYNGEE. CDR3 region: CASSVARTYTGELFF. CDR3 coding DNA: TGTGCCAGCAGCGTAGCTCGAACTTACACCGGGGAGCTGTTTTTT. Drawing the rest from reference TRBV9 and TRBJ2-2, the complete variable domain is DSGVTQTPKHLITATGQRVTLRCSPRSGDLSVYWYQQSLDQGLQFLIQYYNGEERAKGNILERFSAQQFPDLHSELNLSSLELGDSALYFCASSVARTYTGELFFGEGSRLTVL.

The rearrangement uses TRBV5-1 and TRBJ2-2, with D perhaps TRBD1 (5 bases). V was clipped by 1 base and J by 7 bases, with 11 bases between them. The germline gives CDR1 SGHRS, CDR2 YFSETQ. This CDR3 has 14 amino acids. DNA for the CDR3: TGCGCCAGCAGCTTGAGGGGTCAGAACGGGGAGCTGTTTTTT. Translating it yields CASSLRGQNGELFF.

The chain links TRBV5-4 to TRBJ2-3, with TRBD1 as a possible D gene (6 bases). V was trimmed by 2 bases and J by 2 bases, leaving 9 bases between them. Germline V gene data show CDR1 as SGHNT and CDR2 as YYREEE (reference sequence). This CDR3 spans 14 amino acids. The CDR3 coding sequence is TGTGCCAGCAGCTTACAGGGTAACACAGATACGCAGTATTTT. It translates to CASSLQGNTDTQYF.

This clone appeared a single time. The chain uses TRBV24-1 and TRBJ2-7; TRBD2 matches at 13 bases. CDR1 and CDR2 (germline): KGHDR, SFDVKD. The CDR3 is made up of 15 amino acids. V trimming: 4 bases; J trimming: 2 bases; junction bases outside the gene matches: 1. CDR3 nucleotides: TGTGCCACCAGTGAAGGGACTAGCGGGACCTACGAGCAGTACTTC. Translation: CATSEGTSGTYEQYF.